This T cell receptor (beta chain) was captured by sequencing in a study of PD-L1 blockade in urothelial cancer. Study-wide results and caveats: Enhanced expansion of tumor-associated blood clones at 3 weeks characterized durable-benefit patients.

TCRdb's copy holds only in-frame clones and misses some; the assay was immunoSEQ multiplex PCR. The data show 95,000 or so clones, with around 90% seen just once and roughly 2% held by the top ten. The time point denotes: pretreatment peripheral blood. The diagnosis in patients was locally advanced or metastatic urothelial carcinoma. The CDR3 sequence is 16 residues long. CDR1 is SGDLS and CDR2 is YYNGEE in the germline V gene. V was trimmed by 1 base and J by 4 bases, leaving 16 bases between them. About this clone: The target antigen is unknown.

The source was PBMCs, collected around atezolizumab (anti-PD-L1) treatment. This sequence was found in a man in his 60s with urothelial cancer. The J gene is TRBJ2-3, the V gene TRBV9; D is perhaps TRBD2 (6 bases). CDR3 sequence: CASSVSYGREADTQYF. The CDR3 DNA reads TGTGCCAGCAGCGTATCTTACGGGAGAGAGGCAGATACGCAGTATTTT.